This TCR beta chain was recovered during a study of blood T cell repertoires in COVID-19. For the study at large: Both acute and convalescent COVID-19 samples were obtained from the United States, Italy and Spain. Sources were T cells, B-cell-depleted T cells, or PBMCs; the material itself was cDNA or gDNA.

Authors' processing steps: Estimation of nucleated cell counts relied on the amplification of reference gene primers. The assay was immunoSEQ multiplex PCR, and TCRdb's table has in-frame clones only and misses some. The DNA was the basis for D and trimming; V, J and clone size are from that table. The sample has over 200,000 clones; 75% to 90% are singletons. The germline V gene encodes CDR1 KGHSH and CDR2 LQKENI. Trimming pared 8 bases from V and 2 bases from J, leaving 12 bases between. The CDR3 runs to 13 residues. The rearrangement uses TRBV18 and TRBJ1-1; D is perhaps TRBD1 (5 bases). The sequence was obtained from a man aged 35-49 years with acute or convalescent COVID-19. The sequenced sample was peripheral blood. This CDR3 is CASGGGVNTEAFF. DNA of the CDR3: TGTGCCAGCGGTGGGGGGGTAAACACTGAAGCTTTCTTT.